This TCR beta chain was identified during a study of T-cell reconstitution after alpha-beta-depleted transplantation in children. The study's findings and limits: Newly produced T cells mostly accounted for T-cell counts and diversity one year post-transplant. Some patients showed high day-60 TCRbeta diversity, which derived from surviving recipient T cells and thymic progenitors. Several hundred expanded graft clones reportedly supplied alpha-beta T cells about two months after transplant.

For TCRbeta, the library was prepared with unique molecular identifiers. TCRdb recomputed calls from the PCR reads with MiXCR, one row per CDR3 protein. This sample carries hundreds of thousands of distinct CDR3 sequences, around 7.8% of them seen once, and the ten largest clones take nearly 6.5%. This clonotype was seen ten or more times. The antigen remains undetermined. The CDR3 is 15 residues long. Germline V gene lookup returns CDR1 SGDLS and CDR2 YYNGEE. V lost 3 bases to trimming and J lost 4 bases, with 14 bases between them. The TCR originated in a male patient younger than 18 who had a stem cell transplant for acute lymphoblastic leukemia, so the T cells may come from the graft donor. V gene TRBV9 combines with J gene TRBJ2-1; perhaps TRBD2 as D (5 bases). The sample was PBMCs, mostly from graft donor cells, taken 180 days after TCRalphabeta/CD19-depleted stem cell transplant. The CDR3 nucleotides read TGTGCCAGCAGCGACCTTCGGGCGGGTTACAATGAGCAGTTCTTC. This translates into CASSDLRAGYNEQFF.